The 21 T cell receptor beta chains in this list originate from one sample, sequenced in a study of T cells after yellow fever vaccination. TCRdb recomputed calls from the 5' RACE reads with MiXCR, one row per CDR3 protein. The table includes 350,000 to 550,000 distinct CDR3 sequences, around a sixth detected once. The sample consisted of PBMCs, taken before the yellow fever booster vaccination. These receptor sequences come from a young man who received the YFV17D yellow fever vaccine.

V usage is TRBV11-2 and J usage is TRBJ1-3; D perhaps matches TRBD1 (5 bases). The CDR3 sequence is 17 residues long. In germline, CDR1 is SGHAT, CDR2 FQNNGV. V was cut by 1 base and J by 0 bases, with 13 bases left in between. The CDR3 DNA follows: TGTGCCAGCAGCTTAGTCGGGGGAACCCTCTCTGGAAACACCATATATTTT. Translation gives CASSLVGGTLSGNTIYF.

The CDR3 bases are TGTGCCAGCAGTTACTGGCAGAGTAACACCGGGGAGCTGTTTTTT. It translates to CASSYWQSNTGELFF. The J gene is TRBJ2-2, the V gene TRBV6-2 or TRBV6-3; D uncertain. This CDR3 spans 15 amino acids. Germline values: CDR1 MNHEY, CDR2 SVGEGT. V was clipped by 1 base and J by 2 bases, with 8 bases between them.

This clonotype was counted only a few times. The V and J genes are TRBV4-1 and TRBJ2-1; D perhaps matches TRBD1 (6 bases). There are 13 residues in the CDR3. The germline gives CDR1 MGHRA, CDR2 YSYEKL. V dropped 3 bases and J dropped 8 bases, with 11 bases sitting between them. The CDR3 nucleotides are TGCGCCAGCAGCCAGACCAGGGGCCATGAGCAGTTCTTC. As protein: CASSQTRGHEQFF.

This chain joins TRBV7-6 and TRBJ2-2; 7 positions agree with TRBD2. The junction had 13 bases not matched to a gene; V was cut back by 5 bases and J by 4 bases. The CDR3 spans 17 residues. Germline CDR1 is SGHVS and CDR2 is FNYEAQ. CDR3 DNA: TGTGCCAGCAGCCCTCATGGTCGGGGGGAAGTCACCGGGGAGCTGTTTTTT. Translating gives CASSPHGRGEVTGELFF.

The V call is TRBV4-3, the J call TRBJ1-3, with a tentative D call TRBD1 (5 bases). This CDR3 has 16 residues. Germline CDR1 LGHNA, CDR2 YSLEER. Trimming removed 0 bases from V and 3 bases from J, with 12 bases in between. The CDR3 loop reads CASSQDKRGRGNTIYF. In nucleotides, the CDR3 is TGCGCCAGCAGCCAAGATAAAAGGGGCCGTGGAAACACCATATATTTT.

V and J are TRBV29-1 and TRBJ1-2; tentatively, D is TRBD1 (5 bases). Trimming took off 5 bases at V and 10 bases at J, with 14 bases between the two ends. Germline lookup yields CDR1 SQVTM and CDR2 ANQGSEA. CDR3 length: 11 residues. For the CDR3, the DNA is TGCAGCGTTCGGGACGAATACTTCTACACCTTC. This translates into CSVRDEYFYTF.

V is TRBV11-2 and J is TRBJ1-1; D ambiguous. V lost 2 bases, J lost 1 base, and 8 bases lay in between. The CDR3 contains 14 residues. In germline, CDR1 is SGHAT, CDR2 FQNNGV. CDR3 bases: TGTGCCAGCAGCTTACGTTGGGAGAACACTGAAGCTTTCTTT. Translation: CASSLRWENTEAFF.

This clonotype has a handful of counts. V and J are TRBV7-2 and TRBJ2-2; 8 bases are shared with TRBD2. Germline CDR1 is SGHTA and CDR2 is FQGNSA. The CDR3 covers 16 residues. V shed 1 base, J shed 3 bases, and the junction held 4 bases outside the gene matches. CDR3 residues: CASSLVVLADTGELFF. DNA for the CDR3: TGTGCCAGCAGCTTAGTCGTACTAGCGGACACCGGGGAGCTGTTTTTT.

As to this clonotype: A read error is likely, as this CDR3 ends without the conserved phenylalanine or tryptophan. The DNA is omitted, as the CDR3 cannot be located on it reliably, and the CDR3 follows TCRdb's listing. CDR3: CASSEAEGQGVNI. The chain is built from TRBV6-1 and TRBJ1-2; TRBD1, the D gene given by the table, was not confirmed from the DNA. Germline V gives CDR1 MNHNS, CDR2 SASEGT. The CDR3 spans 13 amino acids, including both terminal residues.

V is TRBV4-3 and J is TRBJ2-3; D is perhaps TRBD1 or TRBD2 (5 bases each). The germline gives CDR1 LGHNA, CDR2 YSLEER. V dropped 4 bases and J dropped 0 bases, with 14 bases sitting between them. The CDR3 sequence is 16 residues long. The CDR3 reads CASSRQGTASTDTQYF. The CDR3 DNA follows: TGCGCCAGCAGCCGACAAGGGACCGCTAGCACAGATACGCAGTATTTT.

This rearrangement joins TRBV5-1 to TRBJ2-2; 9 nucleotides align to TRBD2. The CDR3 loop spans 16 amino acids. The V gene's germline CDR1 is SGHRS and CDR2 YFSETQ. Germline trimming cut 4 bases from V and 2 bases from J; bases unmatched to any gene: 6. This CDR3 reads CASSGSGGSNTGELFF. CDR3 DNA sequence: TGCGCCAGCAGCGGGAGCGGGGGGTCTAACACCGGGGAGCTGTTTTTT.

This chain links TRBV12-3 or TRBV12-4 with TRBJ1-2; D is ambiguous. V lost 2 bases and J lost 4, with 14 bases in between. The CDR3 has 15 residues. The CDR3: CASSLYRDKSYGYTF. The CDR3 DNA reads TGTGCCAGCAGTTTATACCGTGACAAATCCTATGGCTACACCTTC.

This chain links TRBV5-1 with TRBJ2-7; D might be TRBD1 (6 bases). Between the trimmed V and J ends, which lost 4 bases and 0 bases, there was a span of 11 bases. Germline V lookup: CDR1 SGHRS, CDR2 YFSETQ. This CDR3 is 14 amino acids long. This chain's CDR3 is CASSATGISYEQYF. CDR3 nucleotide sequence: TGCGCCAGCAGCGCAACAGGGATCTCCTACGAGCAGTACTTC.

The chain has TRBV7-9 and TRBJ2-1, with D perhaps matching TRBD1 (6 bases). The ends were cut back, 2 bases at V and 6 bases at J, with 14 bases in the middle. Germline CDR1 reads SEHNR; CDR2 reads FQNEAQ (reference sequence). The CDR3 has 15 amino acids. The CDR3 sequence is CASSLNDRRVNEQFF. As DNA, the CDR3 is TGTGCCAGCAGCTTAAACGACAGGCGGGTCAATGAGCAGTTCTTC.

This clonotype came up a few times. This rearrangement joins TRBV7-2 to TRBJ2-1; D possibly corresponds to TRBD1 (5 bases). The CDR3 has 16 residues. V lost 0 bases and J lost 7, with 16 bases in between. CDR1 is SGHTA, CDR2 FQGNSA, per germline. The CDR3 coding sequence is TGTGCCAGCAGCTTAGCCTGGGGAAAGGGGTGGAATGAGCAGTTCTTC. Its translation is CASSLAWGKGWNEQFF.

The CDR3 DNA reads TGTGCCAGCAGCCAAGACGAAAAAGAGGTGAACACTGAAGCTTTCTTT. Translating gives CASSQDEKEVNTEAFF. This chain connects TRBV14 to TRBJ1-1, with D hard to call. Germline V CDR1 and CDR2: SGHDN, FVKESK. V dropped 0 bases and J dropped 0 bases, with 11 bases sitting between them. The length of the CDR3 is 16 residues.

The chain recombines TRBV4-3 with TRBJ2-1, with D tentatively TRBD1 (6 bases). This CDR3 spans 13 amino acids. Germline CDR1 is LGHNA and CDR2 is YSLEER. Trimming removed 4 bases from V and 9 bases from J, with 13 bases in between. DNA for the CDR3: TGCGCCAGCAGCCCGGACAGAAACACTGAGCAGTTCTTC. Its translation: CASSPDRNTEQFF.

The chain is built from TRBV12-3 or TRBV12-4 and TRBJ2-3, with TRBD2 matching 10 bases. The CDR3 is made up of 15 amino acids. The J segment lost 4 bases and the V segment lost 3 bases, leaving 4 bases of the junction unmatched. Written as DNA, the CDR3 is TGTGCCAGCAGTTTGATAGCGGGGGGCCCAGATACGCAGTATTTT. It yields the protein CASSLIAGGPDTQYF.

The CDR3 DNA reads TGTGCCAGCAGCGTAGGGCCCCTCGGCACAGATACGCAGTATTTT. Its protein is CASSVGPLGTDTQYF. The gene calls are TRBV9 and TRBJ2-3; no clear D gene. In germline, CDR1 is SGDLS, CDR2 YYNGEE. Trimming pared 0 bases from V and 1 base from J, leaving 9 bases between. The CDR3 has 15 residues.

This chain joins TRBV15 and TRBJ1-2, with D unclear. Germline-derived CDR1 and CDR2 are LNHNV and YYDKDF (reference sequence). The germline V and J ends were trimmed by 1 base and 4 bases, with 7 bases remaining between them. This CDR3 is 13 amino acids long. CDR3 nucleotide sequence: TGTGCCACCAGCAGAGTGCAGACCTATGGCTACACCTTC. As protein: CATSRVQTYGYTF.

The sample holds a few counts of this clonotype. CDR3 DNA sequence: TGTGCCAGCAGCTTAGATACGGGTAGTGGAAACACCATATATTTT. Its translation: CASSLDTGSGNTIYF. The chain couples TRBV7-2 to TRBJ1-3; D ambiguous. The germline CDR1 and CDR2 sequences are SGHTA and FQGNSA. This CDR3 contains 15 residues. Between the trimmed V and J ends, which lost 1 base and 3 bases, there was a span of 10 bases.